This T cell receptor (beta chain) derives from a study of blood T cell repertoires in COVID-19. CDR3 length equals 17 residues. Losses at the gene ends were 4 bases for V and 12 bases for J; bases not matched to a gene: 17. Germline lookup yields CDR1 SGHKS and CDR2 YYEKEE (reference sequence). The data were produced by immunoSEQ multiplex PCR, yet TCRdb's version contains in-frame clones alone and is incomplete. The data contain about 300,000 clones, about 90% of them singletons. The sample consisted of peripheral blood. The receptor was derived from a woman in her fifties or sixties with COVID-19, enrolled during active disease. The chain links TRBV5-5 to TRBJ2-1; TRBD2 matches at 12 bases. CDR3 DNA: TGTGCCAGCAGCAGAAACCTAGCGGGAGGGCCCTTGAACGGGCAGTTCTTC. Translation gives CASSRNLAGGPLNGQFF.